Listed below are T cell receptor beta chains from one sample, sequenced in a study of blood T cell repertoires in COVID-19. Here immunoSEQ multiplex PCR was the method, and the copy in TCRdb shows in-frame clones only, minus some. The table includes around 80,000 clones, approximately 86% detected once. The sample taken for sequencing was peripheral blood. The receptors stem from a man of 80 years or more with active or convalescent COVID-19. CDR3s include the opening cysteine and the closing phenylalanine or tryptophan. D genes are given only for firm matches. The listing skips clone size in some rows; elsewhere it reads once, few, many or a size class.

j_gene	v_gene	abundance	d_gene	CDR3aa	CDR3nt
TRBJ1-3	TRBV28	-	-	CASSLLAGRSGNTIYF	TGTGCCAGCAGTTTGCTGGCAGGGAGGTCTGGAAACACCATATATTTT
TRBJ1-2	TRBV11-3	-	TRBD1	CASSPGQGYGYTF	TGTGCCAGCAGCCCGGGACAGGGTTACGGCTACACCTTC
TRBJ1-2	TRBV6-6	-	-	CASSYADRRLSYTF	TGTGCCAGCAGTTACGCGGACAGAAGGCTAAGCTACACCTTC
TRBJ2-3	TRBV19	-	-	CASSSTGTDTQYF	TGTGCCAGTAGTTCAACAGGCACAGATACGCAGTATTTT
TRBJ1-2	TRBV6-1	-	-	CASSEGGGADYGYTF	TGTGCCAGCAGTGAGGGGGGGGGCGCTGACTATGGCTACACCTTC
TRBJ2-3	TRBV4-2	once	-	CASSQGGATDTQYF	TGTGCCAGCAGCCAGGGGGGGGCGACAGATACGCAGTATTTT
TRBJ2-2	TRBV10-2	-	-	CASSEALVGVGELFF	TGCGCCAGCAGTGAGGCCCTTGTCGGGGTCGGGGAGCTGTTTTTT
TRBJ1-3	TRBV4-1	few	-	CASSQRVGSSGNTIYF	TGCGCCAGCAGCCAGAGGGTTGGGAGCTCTGGAAACACCATATATTTT
TRBJ1-4	TRBV28	-	-	CASAQGVEKLFF	TGTGCCAGCGCTCAGGGCGTTGAAAAACTGTTTTTT
TRBJ2-3	TRBV19	-	TRBD2	CASSIATSGSKDTQYF	TGTGCCAGTAGTATTGCTACTAGCGGGAGTAAGGATACGCAGTATTTT
TRBJ1-6	TRBV7-2	-	-	CASSLEPNSPLHF	TGTGCCAGCAGCCTAGAGCCTAATTCACCCCTCCACTTT
TRBJ1-5	TRBV24-1	-	TRBD1	CATRLQGSPLLVYQPQHF	TGTGCCACCAGGTTACAGGGGTCCCCTTTATTGGTCTATCAGCCCCAGCATTTT
TRBJ1-3	TRBV4-1	-	TRBD1	CASSQMTGSSGNTIYF	TGCGCCAGCAGCCAGATGACAGGGAGCTCTGGAAACACCATATATTTT
TRBJ2-2	TRBV14	-	-	CASSQDRFSGPGELFF	TGTGCCAGCAGCCAAGATCGCTTTTCAGGGCCCGGGGAGCTGTTTTTT
TRBJ2-1	TRBV5-1	few	TRBD2	CASSPGILAGGTSYNEQFF	TGCGCCAGCAGCCCAGGGATACTAGCGGGGGGGACATCCTACAATGAGCAGTTCTTC
TRBJ2-3	TRBV5-1	-	-	CASSLVLASSTDTQYF	TGCGCCAGCAGCTTGGTGCTAGCCTCTAGCACAGATACGCAGTATTTT
TRBJ2-3	TRBV12-5	-	TRBD2	CASGFATSGASRGTDTQYF	TGTGCTAGTGGTTTCGCGACTAGCGGAGCCTCTCGTGGCACAGATACGCAGTATTTT
TRBJ2-1	TRBV7-9	-	TRBD1	CASSFRGTGVDEQFF	TGTGCCAGCAGCTTCCGCGGGACAGGGGTGGATGAGCAGTTCTTC
TRBJ1-1	TRBV18	-	-	CASSPIPGQFRGRNTEAFF	TGTGCCAGCTCACCTATTCCGGGACAATTTAGAGGAAGGAACACTGAAGCTTTCTTT
TRBJ1-2	TRBV7-9	-	-	CASSRSGTPPAVVSYTF	TGTGCCAGCAGCCGCAGCGGGACCCCTCCTGCCGTGGTGTCCTACACCTTC
TRBJ1-1	TRBV18	-	-	CASSLQGWSTEAFF	TGTGCCAGCTCACTTCAGGGATGGAGCACTGAAGCTTTCTTT
TRBJ1-1	TRBV29-1	-	TRBD1	CSVEGTVQEAFF	TGCAGCGTTGAGGGGACAGTCCAAGAAGCTTTCTTT
TRBJ1-5	TRBV4-1	-	-	CASSQDEGGGGNQPQHF	TGCGCCAGCAGCCAAGATGAGGGGGGAGGGGGCAATCAGCCCCAGCATTTT
TRBJ2-2	TRBV7-8	-	-	CASSSAEPRTGELFF	TGTGCCAGCAGCTCAGCGGAACCGCGGACCGGGGAGCTGTTTTTT
TRBJ1-4	TRBV28	-	TRBD1	CASSPGQGRANEKLFF	TGTGCCAGCAGTCCCGGACAGGGACGAGCTAATGAAAAACTGTTTTTT
TRBJ1-5	TRBV24-1	-	-	CATSDSGLSNQPQHF	TGTGCCACCAGTGATTCAGGCCTCAGCAATCAGCCCCAGCATTTT
TRBJ1-2	TRBV3-1/TRBV3-2	-	-	CASSQDRFTSHTF	TGTGCCAGCAGCCAAGATCGATTTACAAGTCACACCTTC
TRBJ1-1	TRBV6-5	-	TRBD1	CASGAGGAFF	TGTGCCAGCGGGGCAGGGGGGGCTTTCTTT
TRBJ2-4	TRBV28	-	TRBD1	CASSLGDRGRGNIQYF	TGTGCCAGCAGTTTAGGCGACAGGGGCCGGGGAAACATTCAGTACTTC
TRBJ2-3	TRBV18	-	-	CASSPMAGPRSTDTQYF	TGTGCCAGCTCACCAATGGCAGGCCCACGTAGCACAGATACGCAGTATTTT